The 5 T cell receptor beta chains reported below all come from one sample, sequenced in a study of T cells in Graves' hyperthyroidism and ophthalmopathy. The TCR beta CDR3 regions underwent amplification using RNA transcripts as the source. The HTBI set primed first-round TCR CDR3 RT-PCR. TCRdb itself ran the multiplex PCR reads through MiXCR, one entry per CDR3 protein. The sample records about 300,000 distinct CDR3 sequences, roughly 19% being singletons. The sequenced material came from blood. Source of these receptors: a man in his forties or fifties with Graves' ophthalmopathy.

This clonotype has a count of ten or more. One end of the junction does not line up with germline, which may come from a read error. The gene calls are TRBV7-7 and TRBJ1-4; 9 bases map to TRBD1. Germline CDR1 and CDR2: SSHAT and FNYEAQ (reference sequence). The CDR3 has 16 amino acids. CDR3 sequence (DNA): TGTGCTAGCAGCTTAGCGCCGGGACAGGGACCAGAAAAACTGTTTTTT. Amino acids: CASSLAPGQGPEKLFF.

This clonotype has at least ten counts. The CDR3 region has the DNA TGTGCCAGCAGTACAGGGGCCTATAGCAATCAGCCCCAGCATTTT. Protein: CASSTGAYSNQPQHF. The genes are TRBV6-1 and TRBJ1-5; 7 bases align to TRBD1. The germline gives CDR1 MNHNS, CDR2 SASEGT. The CDR3 length is 15 residues. Trimming took 5 bases from V and 0 from J; bases not matched to a gene: 4.

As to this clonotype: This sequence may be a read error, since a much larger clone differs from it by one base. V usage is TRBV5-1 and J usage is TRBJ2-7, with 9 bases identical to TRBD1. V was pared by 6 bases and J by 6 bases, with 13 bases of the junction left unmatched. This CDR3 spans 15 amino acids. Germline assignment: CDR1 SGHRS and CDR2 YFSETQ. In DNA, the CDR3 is TGCGCCAGCAACTTCCGCGGGACAGGGACTGGCGAGCAGTACTTC. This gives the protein CASNFRGTGTGEQYF.

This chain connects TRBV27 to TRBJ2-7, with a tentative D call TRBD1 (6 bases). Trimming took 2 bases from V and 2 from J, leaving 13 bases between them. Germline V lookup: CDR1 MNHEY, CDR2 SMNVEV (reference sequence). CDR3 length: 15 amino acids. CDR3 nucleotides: TGTGCCAGCAGTTTAGTCTCAGGGGCCGCCTACGAGCAGTACTTC. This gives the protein CASSLVSGAAYEQYF.

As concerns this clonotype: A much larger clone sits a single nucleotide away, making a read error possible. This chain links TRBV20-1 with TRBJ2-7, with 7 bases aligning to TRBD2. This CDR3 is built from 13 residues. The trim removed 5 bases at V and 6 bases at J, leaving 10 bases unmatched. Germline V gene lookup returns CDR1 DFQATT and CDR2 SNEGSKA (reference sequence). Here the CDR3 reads CSAGRGSAGEQYF. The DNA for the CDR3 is TGCAGTGCTGGTCGCGGGAGCGCCGGCGAGCAGTACTTC.